The 9 T cell receptor beta chains presented below share a single source sample, sequenced in a study of cytomegalovirus exposure and HLA in healthy donors. The primer mix had 60 Vbeta and 13 Jbeta primers. Assay: immunoSEQ multiplex PCR; the TCRdb copy retains only in-frame clones and omits some. The repertoire holds around 30,000 clones, 44% seen once, with just under 2% in the top ten. Material: PBMCs. These receptor sequences come from a woman in her forties or fifties in good health and CMV-seronegative.

The gene calls are TRBV30 and TRBJ2-5; tentatively, D is TRBD2 (6 bases). Trimming shortened V by 2 bases and J by 7 bases, and 17 bases separated the two germline ends. Germline CDR1 GTSNPN, CDR2 SVGIG (reference sequence). This CDR3 contains 14 residues. This chain's CDR3 is CAWSRAIAGGTQYF. In DNA, the CDR3 is TGTGCCTGGAGTCGGGCCATAGCCGGGGGGACCCAGTACTTC.

The rearrangement links TRBV6-5 to TRBJ2-1, with 9 nucleotides matching TRBD1. Germline CDR1 reads MNHEY; CDR2 reads SVGAGI. J gave up 7 bases and V 6 bases, and 10 bases lay outside the gene matches. The CDR3 covers 15 residues. CDR3 sequence: CASRPTGTGRNEQFF. The CDR3 DNA reads as TGTGCCAGCAGACCCACCGGGACAGGGAGGAATGAGCAGTTCTTC.

This clone was counted a few times. This chain joins TRBV25-1 and TRBJ2-2; 7 bases align to TRBD2. CDR3 length: 15 amino acids. Germline values: CDR1 MGHDK, CDR2 SYGVNS. The J segment lost 6 bases and the V segment lost 2 bases, leaving 6 bases of the junction unmatched. The CDR3 nucleotides are TGTGCCAGCAGTGAAGCGGGGAGGGTGGCCGGGGAGCTGTTTTTT. It specifies CASSEAGRVAGELFF.

The chain employs TRBV9 and TRBJ2-2; 9 nucleotides line up with TRBD1. Germline trimming cut 2 bases from V and 3 bases from J; bases unmatched to any gene: 5. The CDR3 covers 16 residues. Germline V gene sequence: CDR1 SGDLS, CDR2 YYNGEE. The CDR3: CASSVTGGSDTGELFF. The CDR3 DNA follows: TGTGCCAGCAGCGTTACAGGGGGCTCGGACACCGGGGAGCTGTTTTTT.

The genes are TRBV19 and TRBJ2-5, with TRBD1 identical over 8 bases. The CDR3 is 15 amino acids. V shed 6 bases, J shed 2 bases, and the junction held 8 bases outside the gene matches. In germline, CDR1 is LNHDA, CDR2 SQIVND (reference sequence). The CDR3 spells CASRDWTGPQETQYF. The CDR3 DNA reads as TGTGCCAGTAGGGACTGGACAGGGCCACAAGAGACCCAGTACTTC.

The rearrangement uses TRBV7-9 and TRBJ1-4; 8 nucleotides line up with TRBD1. V lost 2 bases and J lost 9; bases outside the gene matches: 11. The CDR3 has 16 amino acids. The germline V gene encodes CDR1 SEHNR and CDR2 FQNEAQ (reference sequence). CDR3: CASSLTGGAGLKKLFF. The CDR3 coding sequence is TGTGCCAGCAGCTTAACAGGGGGGGCCGGCTTGAAAAAACTGTTTTTT.

The chain joins TRBV19 to TRBJ1-1; the D is unclear. CDR1 is LNHDA and CDR2 is SQIVND in the germline V gene (reference sequence). This CDR3 contains 15 residues. Trimming shortened V by 5 bases and J by 0 bases, and 13 bases separated the two germline ends. CDR3 amino acids: CASSRHSQMNTEAFF. The CDR3, as DNA: TGTGCCAGTAGTCGCCACAGCCAAATGAACACTGAAGCTTTCTTT.

CDR3 residues: CASRSPKGAWTEAFF. The CDR3, as DNA: TGTGCCAGCAGATCCCCGAAGGGGGCATGGACTGAAGCTTTCTTT. The chain has TRBV28 and TRBJ1-1, with 7 bases aligning to TRBD1. V trimming: 6 bases; J trimming: 5 bases; junction bases outside the gene matches: 12. The CDR3 runs 15 residues. The V gene's germline CDR1 is MDHEN and CDR2 SYDVKM.

This sequence joins TRBV6-4 and TRBJ2-2; tentative D call: TRBD2 (5 bases). Trimming removed 0 bases at V and 0 bases at J, with 8 bases between. Germline-derived CDR1 and CDR2 are MRHNA and SNTAGT. The length of the CDR3 is 16 residues. CDR3 sequence: CASSDSGRANTGELFF. The CDR3 DNA is TGTGCCAGCAGTGACTCAGGGCGGGCGAACACCGGGGAGCTGTTTTTT.